This T cell receptor (beta chain) is from a study of T cells in Graves' hyperthyroidism and ophthalmopathy. The germline V gene encodes CDR1 SEHNR and CDR2 FQNEAQ (reference sequence). Trimming pared 5 bases from V and 7 bases from J, leaving 14 bases between. There are 14 residues in the CDR3. RNA transcripts served as the template for amplifying TCR beta CDR3 regions. When the TCR CDR3 underwent first-round RT-PCR, the HTBI primer set was used. TCRdb recomputed calls from the multiplex PCR reads with MiXCR, one row per CDR3 protein. The sample consists of around 800,000 distinct CDR3 sequences, 38% of them appearing once. Graves' hyperthyroidism showing no ophthalmopathy progression within 18 months was considered stable. Newly diagnosed patients aged 18 to 65 had hyperthyroidism of under 2 months' duration. Diagnoses rested on clinical symptoms, serum thyroxine and TRAb, thyroid ultrasound and orbital computed tomography.

The receptor's source is a young man with Graves' hyperthyroidism. Sequenced material: blood. The rearrangement uses TRBV7-9 and TRBJ1-4; D is ambiguous. The CDR3 is CASSISPHGEKLFF. In nucleotides, the CDR3 is TGTGCCAGCAGCATCAGCCCTCACGGTGAAAAACTGTTTTTT.